A single TCR beta chain is shown here with its context. Its cognate antigen is unknown. The data belong to a study of T cells after yellow fever vaccination. TCRdb independently ran MiXCR on the 5' RACE reads; one entry per CDR3 protein. The sample contains roughly 500,000 distinct CDR3 sequences, 15% to 20% of which appear only once. The study's findings and limits: Faster peaking, at day 5 versus 15, marked a secondary response that was weaker.

This CDR3 is built from 14 residues. Germline V gives CDR1 PRHDT, CDR2 FYEKMQ (reference sequence). Trimming cost V 5 bases and J 5 bases, with 15 bases left between them. This specimen consisted of PBMCs, obtained 15 days after the yellow fever booster vaccination. The rearrangement joins TRBV13 to TRBJ1-2, with D maybe TRBD1 (5 bases). The source is a young man who received the YFV17D yellow fever vaccine. CDR3 sequence reads: CASSVAGTDYGYTF. DNA of the CDR3: TGTGCCAGCAGCGTAGCCGGGACTGATTATGGCTACACCTTC.